The 28 T cell receptor beta chains below were found in one sample sequenced in a study of PD-1 blockade in classical Hodgkin lymphoma. Each patient experienced a relapse that followed autologous stem cell transplantation, and brentuximab vedotin exposure varied. Data came from immunoSEQ multiplex PCR; TCRdb stores just in-frame clones and leaves some out. The repertoire includes about 40,000 clones, over 80% of them detected once, and 8.5% to 10% sits in the top ten. The specimen comprised peripheral blood mononuclear cells (PBMCs), sampled at baseline. The source of these receptors is a human donor with classical Hodgkin lymphoma.

The V gene is TRBV19, the J gene TRBJ2-4; D remains unclear. The V end lost 4 bases, the J end lost 5 bases, and 3 bases lay between the germline ends. Germline V gene sequence: CDR1 LNHDA, CDR2 SQIVND (reference sequence). CDR3 length equals 11 residues. CDR3 region: CASSTENIQYF. The CDR3 nucleotides are TGTGCCAGTAGTACTGAAAACATTCAGTACTTC.

The genes are TRBV7-2 and TRBJ2-3; 7 positions match TRBD2. Germline loops: CDR1 SGHTA, CDR2 FQGNSA. V shed 1 base, J shed 6 bases, and the junction held 7 bases outside the gene matches. The CDR3 runs 15 residues. DNA of the CDR3: TGTGCCAGCAGCTTAGGACTAGCTGCGTCCGATACGCAGTATTTT. It specifies CASSLGLAASDTQYF.

The rearrangement joins TRBV28 to TRBJ2-4; perhaps TRBD2 as D (6 bases). This CDR3 has 15 amino acids. Trimming removed 6 bases at V and 0 bases at J, with 12 bases between. Germline V gene sequence: CDR1 MDHEN, CDR2 SYDVKM. CDR3 in amino acids: CASSRPGLAKNIQYF. CDR3 DNA sequence: TGTGCCAGCAGCCGTCCGGGACTAGCCAAAAACATTCAGTACTTC.

The chain uses TRBV19 and TRBJ2-5; D possibly corresponds to TRBD1 (5 bases). The J call could be wrong; TRBJ2-7 is a better fit for the DNA end. The germline CDR1 and CDR2 sequences are LNHDA and SQIVND (reference sequence). The CDR3 is 16 residues long. The CDR3 DNA sequence: TGTGCCAGTAGTATAAATTCCCGGACACCAAACTACGAGCAGTACTTC. It translates to CASSINSRTPNYEQYF.

V gene TRBV2 combines with J gene TRBJ2-7, with 10 bases lining up with TRBD1. Germline assignment: CDR1 SNHLY and CDR2 FYNNEI. The CDR3 extends over 15 amino acids. Trimming took 5 bases from V and 3 from J; bases not matched to a gene: 7. The CDR3 loop is CASSPDRGGFYEQYF. DNA for the CDR3: TGTGCCAGCAGTCCGGACAGGGGGGGATTCTACGAGCAGTACTTC.

A note on this clone: At one of its ends the junction is not consistent with the germline gene, which may arise from a read error. The chain uses TRBV12-5 and TRBJ2-5, with TRBD2 matching over 15 bases. The CDR3 runs 17 residues. Per germline, CDR1 LGHNT and CDR2 FRNRAP. CDR3 sequence: CASGYGTSGRFQETQYF. CDR3 nucleotides: TGTGCTAGCGGTTACGGGACTAGCGGGAGGTTTCAAGAGACCCAGTACTTC.

The chain joins TRBV10-3 to TRBJ2-7, with no clear D. Germline-derived CDR1 and CDR2 are ENHRY and SYGVKD. CDR3 length: 11 amino acids. Trimming took off 3 bases at V and 3 bases at J, with 3 bases between the two ends. The CDR3 sequence: CAISEDYEQYF. The DNA for the CDR3 is TGTGCCATCAGTGAAGACTACGAGCAGTACTTC.

The chain employs TRBV7-9 and TRBJ2-4, with TRBD1 matching over 7 bases. The CDR3 totals 14 residues. CDR1 SEHNR and CDR2 FQNEAQ come from the germline V gene (reference sequence). Losses at the gene ends were 5 bases for V and 4 bases for J; bases not matched to a gene: 5. The CDR3 here is CASSTGTAKNIQYF. The CDR3 coding sequence is TGTGCCAGCAGCACCGGGACAGCGAAAAACATTCAGTACTTC.

The V call is TRBV5-1, the J call TRBJ2-1; D may be TRBD2 (6 bases). Trimming left V 4 bases short and J 2 bases short, with 16 bases between. This CDR3 contains 16 residues. Germline lookup yields CDR1 SGHRS and CDR2 YFSETQ. The CDR3: CASSTEGTGTYNEQFF. The CDR3 coding sequence is TGCGCCAGCAGCACGGAGGGTACGGGAACCTACAATGAGCAGTTCTTC.

The chain recombines TRBV11-3 with TRBJ2-1, with D uncertain. V was cut by 4 bases and J by 2 bases, with 15 bases left in between. Germline loops: CDR1 SGHNT, CDR2 YENEEA. CDR3 size: 16 residues. The CDR3 bases are TGTGCCAGCAGCTCGGTAGGGATTTCGCCCTACAATGAGCAGTTCTTC. It specifies CASSSVGISPYNEQFF. Looking up the rest from reference TRBV11-3 and TRBJ2-1 gives the full variable domain: EAGVVQSPRYKIIEKKQPVAFWCNPISGHNTLYWYLQNLGQGPELLIRYENEEAVDDSQLPKDRFSAERLKGVDSTLKIQPAELGDSAVYLCASSSVGISPYNEQFFGPGTRLTVL.

The chain has TRBV4-2 and TRBJ2-5; weak D call: TRBD1 (6 bases). This CDR3 comprises 15 residues. Germline-derived CDR1 and CDR2 are LGHNA and YNFKEQ. The germline V and J ends were trimmed by 1 base and 7 bases, with 16 bases remaining between them. The CDR3 DNA sequence: TGTGCCAGCAGCCAAGCTTCAGGGGCGAGGGGGACCCAGTACTTC. It specifies CASSQASGARGTQYF.

The V call is TRBV28, the J call TRBJ1-1; TRBD1 agrees at 9 bases. With V trimmed by 6 bases and J by 3 bases, 5 bases remained unmatched. The germline gives CDR1 MDHEN, CDR2 SYDVKM. The CDR3 totals 14 residues. CDR3 bases: TGTGCCAGCAGGGGACAGGGAAAATACACTGAAGCTTTCTTT. This encodes CASRGQGKYTEAFF. Together with reference TRBV28 and TRBJ1-1, the CDR3 gives the full variable domain: DVKVTQSSRYLVKRTGEKVFLECVQDMDHENMFWYRQDPGLGLRLIYFSYDVKMKEKGDIPEGYSVSREKKERFSLILESASTNQTSMYLCASRGQGKYTEAFFGQGTRLTVV.

Note on this clone: The sample contains more than one DNA sequence encoding this CDR3. V gene TRBV28 combines with J gene TRBJ2-1; D gene uncertain. CDR1 is MDHEN and CDR2 is SYDVKM in the germline V gene. V lost 4 bases, J lost 2 bases, and 0 bases lay in between. The CDR3 consists of 11 residues. In DNA, the CDR3 is TGTGCCAGCAGTTCCTACAATGAGCAGTTCTTC. Its protein is CASSSYNEQFF.

The rearrangement uses TRBV11-3 and TRBJ2-7; D remains ambiguous. The CDR3 has 13 residues. The ends were cut back, 3 bases at V and 3 bases at J, with 9 bases in the middle. Germline loops: CDR1 SGHNT, CDR2 YENEEA. In DNA form, the CDR3 reads TGTGCCAGCAGCTTTGGGTCCCTCTACGAGCAGTACTTC. Protein: CASSFGSLYEQYF.

The V call is TRBV5-1, the J call TRBJ1-1, with a weak D call TRBD1 (5 bases). The CDR3 length is 15 residues. Trimming took off 4 bases at V and 0 bases at J, with 13 bases between the two ends. The germline gives CDR1 SGHRS, CDR2 YFSETQ. CDR3 sequence reads: CASSLAVGLNTEAFF. The CDR3 DNA sequence: TGCGCCAGCAGCCTAGCAGTGGGGCTGAACACTGAAGCTTTCTTT.

V and J are TRBV6-1 and TRBJ2-2; 8 bases line up with TRBD2. Looked up from germline, CDR1 is MNHNS and CDR2 is SASEGT. The CDR3 is made up of 14 amino acids. Germline trimming cut 3 bases from V and 3 bases from J; bases unmatched to any gene: 0. The CDR3 bases are TGTGCCAGCAGTGAGCGGGGGGACACCGGGGAGCTGTTTTTT. Translating gives CASSERGDTGELFF.

The V gene is TRBV2, the J gene TRBJ1-1; weak D call: TRBD1 (6 bases). From germline, CDR1 is SNHLY and CDR2 FYNNEI. With 4 bases removed from V and 7 bases from J, the gap between germline ends came to 19 bases. This CDR3 is 15 amino acids long. CDR3 residues: CASSVGGQGDFEAFF. The CDR3 nucleotides are TGTGCCAGCAGTGTTGGGGGGCAGGGAGATTTTGAAGCTTTCTTT.

This chain connects TRBV2 to TRBJ1-5, with D perhaps TRBD1 (5 bases). Trimming took 8 bases from V and 6 from J, leaving 20 bases between them. The CDR3 length is 15 residues. Germline V gives CDR1 SNHLY, CDR2 FYNNEI. CDR3 residues: CASFRDRMGGQPQHF. DNA for the CDR3: TGTGCCAGCTTCCGGGACCGGATGGGTGGTCAGCCCCAGCATTTT.

This chain links TRBV7-9 with TRBJ2-3; 11 nucleotides agree with TRBD2. Germline loops: CDR1 SEHNR, CDR2 FQNEAQ (reference sequence). This CDR3 has 15 amino acids. V trimming: 4 bases; J trimming: 2 bases; junction bases outside the gene matches: 2. The CDR3 protein is CASSSSGGSTDTQYF. CDR3 nucleotide sequence: TGTGCCAGCAGCTCTAGCGGGGGGTCCACAGATACGCAGTATTTT. Together with reference TRBV7-9 and TRBJ2-3, the CDR3 gives the full variable domain: DTGVSQNPRHKITKRGQNVTFRCDPISEHNRLYWYRQTLGQGPEFLTYFQNEAQLEKSRLLSDRFSAERPKGSFSTLEIQRTEQGDSAMYLCASSSSGGSTDTQYFGPGTRLTVL.

The chain carries TRBV9 and TRBJ2-1, with 13 bases matching TRBD2. With 3 bases clipped from V and 5 bases from J, the junction kept 14 bases outside the gene matches. The CDR3 contains 19 residues. From germline, CDR1 is SGDLS and CDR2 YYNGEE. Here the CDR3 reads CASSETPGLAGQGHNEQFF. Written as DNA, the CDR3 is TGTGCCAGCAGCGAAACACCGGGACTAGCGGGACAAGGACACAATGAGCAGTTCTTC.

The chain has TRBV4-1 and TRBJ1-4; D gene unclear. CDR1 is MGHRA and CDR2 is YSYEKL in the germline V gene. The length of the CDR3 is 15 residues. The V end lost 5 bases, the J end lost 7 bases, and 17 bases lay between the germline ends. CDR3 in DNA: TGCGCCAGCAGCTCCCCCATCTCTCCTCGTGAAAAACTGTTTTTT. It translates to CASSSPISPREKLFF.

The chain combines TRBV2 with TRBJ1-2, with D possibly matching TRBD1 (6 bases). This CDR3 has 14 amino acids. CDR1 SNHLY and CDR2 FYNNEI come from the germline V gene. Between the trimmed V and J ends, which lost 6 bases and 2 bases, there was a span of 13 bases. CDR3 coding DNA: TGTGCCAGCAGCGCGCAGGGGTCGAACTATGGCTACACCTTC. Protein sequence: CASSAQGSNYGYTF.

The rearrangement uses TRBV6-5 and TRBJ2-3; 9 bases are a match to TRBD1. The CDR3 sequence is 13 residues long. The ends lost 5 bases at V and 5 bases at J; junction bases unmatched: 2. CDR1 and CDR2 from the germline V gene are MNHEY and SVGAGI. Written as DNA, the CDR3 is TGTGCCAGCAGTCCGGACAGGGGAGATACGCAGTATTTT. It translates to CASSPDRGDTQYF.

The chain employs TRBV5-6 and TRBJ1-2, with D hard to call. The CDR3 is made up of 12 amino acids. The V gene's germline CDR1 is SGHDT and CDR2 YYEEEE. Trimming removed 2 bases from V and 5 bases from J, with 7 bases in between. For the CDR3, the DNA is TGTGCCAGCAGCTTCGGCCTATATGGCTACACCTTC. Its protein is CASSFGLYGYTF.

This clone was seen a few times. The chain links TRBV18 to TRBJ1-5, with D perhaps matching TRBD1 (6 bases). Trimming left V 1 base short and J 0 bases short, with 10 bases between. This CDR3 is 16 amino acids long. The V gene's germline CDR1 is KGHSH and CDR2 LQKENI. The CDR3 nucleotides read TGTGCCAGCTCACCACGGGGGGCCACTAGCAATCAGCCCCAGCATTTT. This encodes CASSPRGATSNQPQHF.

V gene TRBV11-3 combines with J gene TRBJ2-1, with D possibly being TRBD1 or TRBD2 (5 bases each). CDR1 SGHNT and CDR2 YENEEA come from the germline V gene. V lost 1 base to trimming and J lost 2 bases, with 9 bases between them. The length of the CDR3 is 15 residues. The CDR3 reads CASSLGGGTYNEQFF. The CDR3, as DNA: TGTGCCAGCAGCTTAGGTGGGGGAACCTACAATGAGCAGTTCTTC.

The chain employs TRBV5-6 and TRBJ2-7; D may be TRBD2 (6 bases). V gave up 2 bases and J gave up 2 bases, with 8 bases separating them. The germline gives CDR1 SGHDT, CDR2 YYEEEE. This CDR3 spans 13 amino acids. The CDR3 spells CASSFGGAYEQYF. CDR3 in DNA: TGTGCCAGCAGCTTTGGAGGGGCCTACGAGCAGTACTTC.

The chain recombines TRBV19 with TRBJ2-5, with 9 positions matching TRBD1. The CDR3 is made up of 15 amino acids. Losses at the gene ends were 2 bases for V and 5 bases for J; bases not matched to a gene: 6. Germline V gene sequence: CDR1 LNHDA, CDR2 SQIVND (reference sequence). CDR3 DNA: TGTGCCAGTAGTATACGGACAGGGGCGGGCGAGACCCAGTACTTC. This encodes CASSIRTGAGETQYF.